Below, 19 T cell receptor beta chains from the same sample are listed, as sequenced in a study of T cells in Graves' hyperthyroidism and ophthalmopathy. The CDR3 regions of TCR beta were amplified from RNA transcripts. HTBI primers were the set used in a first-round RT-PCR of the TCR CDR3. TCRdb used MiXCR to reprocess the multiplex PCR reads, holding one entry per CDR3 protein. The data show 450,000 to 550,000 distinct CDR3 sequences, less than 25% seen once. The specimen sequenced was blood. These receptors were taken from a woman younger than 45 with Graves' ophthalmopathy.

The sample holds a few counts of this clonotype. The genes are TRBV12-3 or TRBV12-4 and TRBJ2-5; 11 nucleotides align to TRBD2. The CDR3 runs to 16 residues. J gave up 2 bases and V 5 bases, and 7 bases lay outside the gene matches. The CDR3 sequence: CASSRRLAGSQETQYF. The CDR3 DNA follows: TGTGCCAGCAGTCGACGACTAGCGGGATCTCAAGAGACCCAGTACTTC.

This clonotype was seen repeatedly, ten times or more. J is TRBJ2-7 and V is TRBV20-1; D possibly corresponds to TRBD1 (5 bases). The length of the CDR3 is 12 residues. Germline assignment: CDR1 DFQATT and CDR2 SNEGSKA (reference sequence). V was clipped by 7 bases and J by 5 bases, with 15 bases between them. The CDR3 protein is CSGKRTIDEQYF. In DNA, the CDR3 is TGCAGTGGAAAACGGACAATCGACGAGCAGTACTTC.

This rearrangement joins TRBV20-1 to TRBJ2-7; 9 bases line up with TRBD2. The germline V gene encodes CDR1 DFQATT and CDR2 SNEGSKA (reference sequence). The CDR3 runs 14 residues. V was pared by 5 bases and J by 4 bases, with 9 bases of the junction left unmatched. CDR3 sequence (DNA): TGCAGTGCTGCGACCGGGACTAGCTTATACGAGCAGTACTTC. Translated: CSAATGTSLYEQYF.

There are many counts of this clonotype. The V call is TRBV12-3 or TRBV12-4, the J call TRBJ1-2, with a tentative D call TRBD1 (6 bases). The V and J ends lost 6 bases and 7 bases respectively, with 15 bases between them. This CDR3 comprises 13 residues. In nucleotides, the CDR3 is TGTGCCAGCAGCCCGGGCCAGGGGTTTGGCTACACCTTC. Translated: CASSPGQGFGYTF.

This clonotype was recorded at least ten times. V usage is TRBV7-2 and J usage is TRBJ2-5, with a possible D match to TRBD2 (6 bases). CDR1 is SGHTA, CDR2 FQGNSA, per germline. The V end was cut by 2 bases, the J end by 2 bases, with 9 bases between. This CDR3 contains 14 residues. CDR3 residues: CASSLSSGQETQYF. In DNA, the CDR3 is TGTGCCAGCAGCTTAAGTAGCGGACAAGAGACCCAGTACTTC.

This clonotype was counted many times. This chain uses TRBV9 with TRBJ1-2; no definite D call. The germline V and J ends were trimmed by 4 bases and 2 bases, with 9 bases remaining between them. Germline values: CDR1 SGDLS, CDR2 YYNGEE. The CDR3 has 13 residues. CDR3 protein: CASSQDSNYGYTF. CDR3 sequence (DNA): TGTGCCAGCAGCCAAGATTCAAACTATGGCTACACCTTC.

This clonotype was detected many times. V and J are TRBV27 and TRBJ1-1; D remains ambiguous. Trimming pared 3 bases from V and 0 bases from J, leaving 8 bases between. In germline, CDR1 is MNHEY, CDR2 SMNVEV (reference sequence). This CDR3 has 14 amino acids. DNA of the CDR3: TGTGCCAGCAGTTTGTATACCCTGAACACTGAAGCTTTCTTT. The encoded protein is CASSLYTLNTEAFF.

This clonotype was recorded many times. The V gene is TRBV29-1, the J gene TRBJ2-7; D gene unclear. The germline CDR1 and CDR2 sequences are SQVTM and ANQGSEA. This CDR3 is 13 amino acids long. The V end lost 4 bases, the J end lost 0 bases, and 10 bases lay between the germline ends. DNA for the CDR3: TGCAGCGTTGTAGGCGGTAGCTCCTACGAGCAGTACTTC. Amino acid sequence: CSVVGGSSYEQYF.

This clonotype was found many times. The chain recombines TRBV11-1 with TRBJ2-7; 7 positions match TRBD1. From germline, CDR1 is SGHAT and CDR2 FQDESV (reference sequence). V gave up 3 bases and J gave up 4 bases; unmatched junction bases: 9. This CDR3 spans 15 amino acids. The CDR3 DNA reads TGTGCCAGCAGCTTCGACCGCGGACAGGTTTACGAGCAGTACTTC. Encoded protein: CASSFDRGQVYEQYF.

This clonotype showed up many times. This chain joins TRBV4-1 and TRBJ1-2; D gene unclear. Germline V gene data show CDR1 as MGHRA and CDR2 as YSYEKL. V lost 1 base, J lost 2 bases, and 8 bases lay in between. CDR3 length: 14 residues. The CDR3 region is CASSQVALNYGYTF. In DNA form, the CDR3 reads TGCGCCAGCAGCCAAGTGGCGCTAAACTATGGCTACACCTTC.

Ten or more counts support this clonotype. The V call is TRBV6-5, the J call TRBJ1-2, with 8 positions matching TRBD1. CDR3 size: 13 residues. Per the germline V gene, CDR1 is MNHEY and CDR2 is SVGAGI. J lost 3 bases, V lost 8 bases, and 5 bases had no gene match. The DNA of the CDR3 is TGTGCCAGCTTGGGACAGGCAGACTATGGCTACACCTTC. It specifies CASLGQADYGYTF.

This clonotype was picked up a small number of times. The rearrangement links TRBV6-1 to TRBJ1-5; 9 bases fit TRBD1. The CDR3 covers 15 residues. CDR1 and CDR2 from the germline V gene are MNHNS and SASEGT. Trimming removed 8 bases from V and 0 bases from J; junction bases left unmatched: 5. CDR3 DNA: TGTGCCAGCCTCCGGGACAGGGATAGCAATCAGCCCCAGCATTTT. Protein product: CASLRDRDSNQPQHF.

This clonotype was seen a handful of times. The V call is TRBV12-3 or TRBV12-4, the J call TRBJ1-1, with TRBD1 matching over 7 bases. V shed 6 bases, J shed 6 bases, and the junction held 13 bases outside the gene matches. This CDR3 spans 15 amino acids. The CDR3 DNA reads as TGTGCCAGCAGCACTCCGGGACAGAAAGACTCTGAAGCTTTCTTT. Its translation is CASSTPGQKDSEAFF.

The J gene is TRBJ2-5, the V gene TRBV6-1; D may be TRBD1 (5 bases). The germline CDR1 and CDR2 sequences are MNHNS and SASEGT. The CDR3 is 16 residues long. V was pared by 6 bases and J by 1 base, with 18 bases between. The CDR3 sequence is CASRNPRTSFQETQYF. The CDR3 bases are TGTGCCAGCAGGAATCCCCGGACAAGCTTCCAAGAGACCCAGTACTTC.

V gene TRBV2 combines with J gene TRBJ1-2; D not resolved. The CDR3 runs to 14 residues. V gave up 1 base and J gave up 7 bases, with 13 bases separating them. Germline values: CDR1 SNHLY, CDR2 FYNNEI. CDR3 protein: CASSEGTTASGYTF. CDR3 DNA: TGTGCCAGCAGTGAAGGGACTACGGCCTCTGGCTACACCTTC.

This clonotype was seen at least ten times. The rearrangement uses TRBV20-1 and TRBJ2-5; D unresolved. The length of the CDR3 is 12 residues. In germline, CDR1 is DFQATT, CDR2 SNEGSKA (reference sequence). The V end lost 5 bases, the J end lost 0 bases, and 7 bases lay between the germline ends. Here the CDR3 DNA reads TGCAGTGCTGGACCGCACCAAGAGACCCAGTACTTC. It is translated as CSAGPHQETQYF.

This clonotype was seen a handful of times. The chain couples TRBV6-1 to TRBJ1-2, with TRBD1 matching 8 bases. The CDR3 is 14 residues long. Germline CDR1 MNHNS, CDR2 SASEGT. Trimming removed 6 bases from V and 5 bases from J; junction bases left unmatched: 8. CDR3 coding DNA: TGTGCCAGCAGACATGTAACAGGGGGATATGGCTACACCTTC. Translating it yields CASRHVTGGYGYTF.

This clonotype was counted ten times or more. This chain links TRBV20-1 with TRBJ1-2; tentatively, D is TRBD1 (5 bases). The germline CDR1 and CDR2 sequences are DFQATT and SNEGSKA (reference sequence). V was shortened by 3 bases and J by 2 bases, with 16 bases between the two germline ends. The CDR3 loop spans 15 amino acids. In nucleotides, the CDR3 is TGCAGTGCTAGTGGTGCGGGGACCGGCAACTATGGCTACACCTTC. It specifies CSASGAGTGNYGYTF.

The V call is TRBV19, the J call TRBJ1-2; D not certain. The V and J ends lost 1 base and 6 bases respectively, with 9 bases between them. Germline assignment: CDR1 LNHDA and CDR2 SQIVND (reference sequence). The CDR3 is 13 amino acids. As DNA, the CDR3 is TGTGCCAGTAGTATAGGGGAGTGGAATGGCTACACCTTC. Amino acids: CASSIGEWNGYTF.